This is a list of T cell receptor beta chains from one sample in a study of CD4 T cells in relation to SARS-CoV-2 and coronaviruses. These receptors' antigens are unknown. Sequenced by immunoSEQ multiplex PCR; TCRdb stores in-frame clones only, minus some. This repertoire shows 16,000 or so clones, around four fifths found once; its top ten account for more than 40%. Sequencing was done on a sample of CD4+ T cells from PBMCs, cultured in vitro. These receptors all come from a human donor in good health. The CDR3 runs from the conserved cysteine through the conserved F or W. The D gene is left open where the match is weak. A row's size may be missing; if present it is once, few, many or a size class.

.	.	TRBV15	TRBJ2-7	TGTGCCACCAGCAGAGGAGGGGTCCCACATTTC	CATSRGGVPHF
few	.	TRBV15	TRBJ2-7	TGTGCCACCAGCAGAGATGAGGGCCCGTACGAGCAGTACTTC	CATSRDEGPYEQYF
.	.	TRBV10-2	TRBJ2-7	TGCGCCAGCAGTGAGTTGGGGGGGGCGGGAGCCTACGAGCAGTACTTC	CASSELGGAGAYEQYF
.	.	TRBV5-1	TRBJ1-5	TGCGCCAGCAGCTTGGGGGGATATCAGCCCCAGCATTTT	CASSLGGYQPQHF
.	TRBD1	TRBV5-4	TRBJ1-2	TGTGCCAGCAGCGGAGTGGGACAGGGCCCGGGGTATGGCTACACCTTC	CASSGVGQGPGYGYTF
.	.	TRBV30	TRBJ2-5	TGTGCCTGGAGTGGAGGGGTTGTGGCCCAGTACTTC	CAWSGGVVAQYF
.	.	TRBV3-1/TRBV3-2	TRBJ1-1	TGTGCCAGCAGCCATTCACGTTTTGAAGCTTTCTTT	CASSHSRFEAFF
.	.	TRBV2	TRBJ2-3	TGTGCCAGCAGGGGGGTCGGAGCAGATACGCAGTATTTT	CASRGVGADTQYF
.	TRBD1	TRBV5-1	TRBJ2-2	TGCGCCAGCAGACGGGGACAGGGGGCGGTGACCGGGGAGCTGTTTTTT	CASRRGQGAVTGELFF
.	TRBD2	TRBV24-1	TRBJ2-1	TGTGCCACCAGTGACCCCGGGACTAGCGGGGTCTCCTACAATGAGCAGTTCTTC	CATSDPGTSGVSYNEQFF
.	.	TRBV27	TRBJ1-1	TGTGCCAGCAGTTTAGCCGCCTGGGCCGCCGAGAGGGACACTGAAGCTTTCTTT	CASSLAAWAAERDTEAFF
few	.	TRBV6-4	TRBJ1-1	TGTGCCAGCAGCCCCGGAGGAGAGGGTGAAGCTTTCTTT	CASSPGGEGEAFF
.	TRBD1	TRBV10-2	TRBJ2-7	TGCGCCAGCAGTAAATGGGACAGTCCCTACGAGCAGTACTTC	CASSKWDSPYEQYF
.	.	TRBV11-2	TRBJ2-7	TGTGCCAGCAGTCCCTCCTACGAGCAGTACTTC	CASSPSYEQYF
.	.	TRBV24-1	TRBJ1-5	TGTGCCACCAGTGATCCCCCGATACCTGAGCCCCAGCATTTT	CATSDPPIPEPQHF
.	TRBD1	TRBV5-4	TRBJ2-7	TGTGCCAGCAGCTCCGCGACAGGGGAAGGGTACGAGCAGTACTTC	CASSSATGEGYEQYF
.	.	TRBV25-1	TRBJ2-2	TGTGCCAGCAGTGTAACAGGGCGGTCCACCGGGGAGCTGTTTTTT	CASSVTGRSTGELFF
.	TRBD1	TRBV7-7	TRBJ2-5	TGTGCCAGCAGCTTATTGGGACAGGGGGCGGGAGAGACCCAGTACTTC	CASSLLGQGAGETQYF
.	TRBD1	TRBV12-3/TRBV12-4	TRBJ1-2	TGTGCCAGCAGACCACAGGGGGCAGGTGGCTACACCTTC	CASRPQGAGGYTF
.	TRBD2	TRBV28	TRBJ2-7	TGTGCCAGCATGGCTAGCGGGAGTTACGAGCAGTACTTC	CASMASGSYEQYF
.	.	TRBV12-5	TRBJ2-1	TGTGCTAGTGGTTTGGAAACGGCTCTCAATGAGCAGTTCTTC	CASGLETALNEQFF
.	.	TRBV7-9	TRBJ1-1	TGTGCCAGCAGCCTGGACCTCCTCGCTACTGAAGCTTTCTTT	CASSLDLLATEAFF
.	.	TRBV6-1	TRBJ2-3	TGTGCCAGCAGTGAAATCAGGACAGCTGCGGATACGCAGTATTTT	CASSEIRTAADTQYF
.	.	TRBV5-6	TRBJ1-2	TGTGCCAGCAGCTTGGGAAGGAGAGCCTCTGGCTACACCTTC	CASSLGRRASGYTF
.	TRBD1	TRBV24-1	TRBJ2-7	TGTGCCACCAGTGACCGTGGGGACAGCCCCTCCTACGAGCAGTACTTC	CATSDRGDSPSYEQYF
.	TRBD1	TRBV18	TRBJ2-7	TGTGCCAGCTCACCAATTGGACAGGGCTCCCACGAGCAGTACTTC	CASSPIGQGSHEQYF
.	.	TRBV7-2	TRBJ2-1	TGTGCCAGCAGCCTACAGGAATTCTCCTACAATGAGCAGTTCTTC	CASSLQEFSYNEQFF
.	.	TRBV30	TRBJ1-5	TGTGCCTGGAGTGTACTAGGTCAGCCCCAGCATTTT	CAWSVLGQPQHF
.	.	TRBV19	TRBJ2-1	TGTGCCAGTAGTAAGGAGGGTGGTTGGGGTGAGCAGTTCTTC	CASSKEGGWGEQFF
.	TRBD2	TRBV5-8	TRBJ2-7	TGTGCCAGCAGTTCCCTTAGCGGGAGGAGGGGCGAGCAGTACTTC	CASSSLSGRRGEQYF
once	.	TRBV3-1/TRBV3-2	TRBJ1-3	TGTGCCAGCAGCCAAGAGCGCGCTCCGAGGCGCTCTGGAAACACCATATATTTT	CASSQERAPRRSGNTIYF
.	.	TRBV24-1	TRBJ2-1	TGTGCCTCAGGGGATGGCTCCTACAATGAGCAGTTCTTC	CASGDGSYNEQFF
.	.	TRBV24-1	TRBJ2-7	TGTGCCACCTCTCGGGGGGCTAACTACGAGCAGTACTTC	CATSRGANYEQYF
once	.	TRBV10-2	TRBJ2-7	TGCGCCAGCGCCGGCGGAATATCCTCCTACGAGCAGTACTTC	CASAGGISSYEQYF
.	TRBD1	TRBV3-1/TRBV3-2	TRBJ2-1	TGTGCCAGCAGCCAAACTACAAGACAGGGTGAGTTCTTC	CASSQTTRQGEFF
.	.	TRBV2	TRBJ2-5	TGTGCCAGCAGTGAAGAGACCCAGTACTTC	CASSEETQYF
.	.	TRBV3-1/TRBV3-2	TRBJ1-6	TGTGCCAGCAGCCAAGTCGGCAGGGCTTACTATAATTCACCCCTCCACTTT	CASSQVGRAYYNSPLHF
.	.	TRBV28	TRBJ1-2	TGTGCCAGCTCCTGGACGGCGGATAACTATGGCTACACCTTC	CASSWTADNYGYTF
.	.	TRBV28	TRBJ1-2	TGTGCCAGCAGTCTAAACAGTGTAGCTAACTATGGCTACACCTTC	CASSLNSVANYGYTF
.	.	TRBV19	TRBJ2-3	TGTGCCAGTAGTCTACGTAGCGGAATAGGCACAGATACGCAGTATTTT	CASSLRSGIGTDTQYF